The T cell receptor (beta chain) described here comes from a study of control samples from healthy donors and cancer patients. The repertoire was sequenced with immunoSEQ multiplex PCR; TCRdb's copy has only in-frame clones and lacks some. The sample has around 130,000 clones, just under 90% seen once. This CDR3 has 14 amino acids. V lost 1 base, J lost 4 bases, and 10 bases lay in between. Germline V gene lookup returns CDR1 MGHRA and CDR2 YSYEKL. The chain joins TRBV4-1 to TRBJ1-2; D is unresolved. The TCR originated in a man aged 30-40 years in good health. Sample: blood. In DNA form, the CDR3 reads TGCGCCAGCAGCCAAGGGGTGGGAGGCTATGGCTACACCTTC. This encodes CASSQGVGGYGYTF.